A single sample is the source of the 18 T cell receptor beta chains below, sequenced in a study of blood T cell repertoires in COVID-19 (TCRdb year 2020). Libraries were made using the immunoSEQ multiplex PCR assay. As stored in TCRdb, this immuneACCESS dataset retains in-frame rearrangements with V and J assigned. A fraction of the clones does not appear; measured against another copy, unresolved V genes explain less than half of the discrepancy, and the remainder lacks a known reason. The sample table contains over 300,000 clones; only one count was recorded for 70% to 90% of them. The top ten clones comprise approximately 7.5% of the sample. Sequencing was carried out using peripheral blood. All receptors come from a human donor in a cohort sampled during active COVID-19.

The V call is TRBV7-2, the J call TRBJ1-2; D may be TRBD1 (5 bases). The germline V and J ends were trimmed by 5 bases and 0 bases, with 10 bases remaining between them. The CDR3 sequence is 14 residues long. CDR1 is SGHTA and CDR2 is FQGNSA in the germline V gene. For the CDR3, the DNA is TGTGCCAGCAGCCAGGGATTTTCTAACTATGGCTACACCTTC. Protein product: CASSQGFSNYGYTF.

CDR3 nucleotide sequence: TGTGCCAGCAGCGGCGAGGACAGAATCTCCTATAATTCACCCCTCCACTTT. Protein sequence: CASSGEDRISYNSPLHF. The V and J genes are TRBV5-4 and TRBJ1-6; possible D gene TRBD1, 6 bases. The CDR3 is 17 residues long. Germline V gene sequence: CDR1 SGHNT, CDR2 YYREEE (reference sequence). Between the trimmed V and J ends, which lost 4 bases and 0 bases, there was a span of 14 bases.

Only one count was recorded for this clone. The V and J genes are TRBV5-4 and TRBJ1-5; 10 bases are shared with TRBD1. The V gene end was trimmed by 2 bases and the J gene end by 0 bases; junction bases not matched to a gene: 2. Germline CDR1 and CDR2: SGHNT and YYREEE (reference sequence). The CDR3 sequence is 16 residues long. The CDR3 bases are TGTGCCAGCAGCTTTGGGACAGGGGATAGCAATCAGCCCCAGCATTTT. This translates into CASSFGTGDSNQPQHF.

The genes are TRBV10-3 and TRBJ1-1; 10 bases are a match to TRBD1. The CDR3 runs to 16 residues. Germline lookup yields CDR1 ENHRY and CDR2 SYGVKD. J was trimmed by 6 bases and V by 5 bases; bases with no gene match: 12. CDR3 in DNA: TGTGCCATCAGTTCAGGGCGGGGACAGGGGATTTCTGAAGCTTTCTTT. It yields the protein CAISSGRGQGISEAFF.

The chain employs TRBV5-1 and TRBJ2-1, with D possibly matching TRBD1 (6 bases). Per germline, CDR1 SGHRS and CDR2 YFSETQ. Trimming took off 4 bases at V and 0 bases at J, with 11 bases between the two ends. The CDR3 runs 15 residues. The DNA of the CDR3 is TGCGCCAGCAGCAGGGACACGAGCTCCTACAATGAGCAGTTCTTC. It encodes CASSRDTSSYNEQFF. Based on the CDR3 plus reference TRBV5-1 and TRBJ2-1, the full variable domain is KAGVTQTPRYLIKTRGQQVTLSCSPISGHRSVSWYQQTPGQGLQFLFEYFSETQRNKGNFPGRFSGRQFSNSRSEMNVSTLELGDSALYLCASSRDTSSYNEQFFGPGTRLTVL.

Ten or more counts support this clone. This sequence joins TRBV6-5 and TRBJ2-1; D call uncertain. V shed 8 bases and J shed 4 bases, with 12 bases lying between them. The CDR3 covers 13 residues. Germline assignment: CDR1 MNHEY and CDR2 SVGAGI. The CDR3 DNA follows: TGTGCCAGCCGGAGTGAGCAATACAATGAGCAGTTCTTC. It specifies CASRSEQYNEQFF.

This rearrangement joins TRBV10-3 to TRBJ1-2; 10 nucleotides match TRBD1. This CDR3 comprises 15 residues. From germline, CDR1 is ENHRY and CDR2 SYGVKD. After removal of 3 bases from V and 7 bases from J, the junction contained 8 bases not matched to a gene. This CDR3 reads CAISEYRDRGSGYTF. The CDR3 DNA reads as TGTGCCATCAGTGAATACCGGGACAGGGGAAGTGGCTACACCTTC.

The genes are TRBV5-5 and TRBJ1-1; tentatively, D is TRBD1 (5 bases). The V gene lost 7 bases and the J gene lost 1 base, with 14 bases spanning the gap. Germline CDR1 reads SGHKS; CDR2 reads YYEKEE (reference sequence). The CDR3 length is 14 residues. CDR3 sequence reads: CASGLGASNTEAFF. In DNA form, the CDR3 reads TGTGCCAGCGGACTAGGGGCTTCGAACACTGAAGCTTTCTTT.

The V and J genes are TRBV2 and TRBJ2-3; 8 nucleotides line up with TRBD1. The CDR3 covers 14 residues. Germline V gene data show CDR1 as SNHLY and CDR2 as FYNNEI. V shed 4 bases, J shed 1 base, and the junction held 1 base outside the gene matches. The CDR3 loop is CASSGGQGTDTQYF. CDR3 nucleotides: TGTGCCAGCAGTGGGGGACAGGGCACAGATACGCAGTATTTT. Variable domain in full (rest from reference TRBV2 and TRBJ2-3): EPEVTQTPSHQVTQMGQEVILRCVPISNHLYFYWYRQILGQKVEFLVSFYNNEISEKSEIFDDQFSVERPDGSNFTLKIRSTKLEDSAMYFCASSGGQGTDTQYFGPGTRLTVL.

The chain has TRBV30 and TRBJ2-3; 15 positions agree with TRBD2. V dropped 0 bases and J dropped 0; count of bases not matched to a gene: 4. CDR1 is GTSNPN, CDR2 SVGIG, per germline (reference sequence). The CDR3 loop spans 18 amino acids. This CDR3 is CAWSVGTSGGTSTDTQYF. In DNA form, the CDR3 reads TGTGCCTGGAGTGTAGGGACTAGCGGGGGGACGAGCACAGATACGCAGTATTTT.

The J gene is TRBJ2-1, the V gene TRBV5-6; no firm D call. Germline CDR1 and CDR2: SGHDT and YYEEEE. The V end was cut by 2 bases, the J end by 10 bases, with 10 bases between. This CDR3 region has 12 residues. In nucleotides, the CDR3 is TGTGCCAGCAGCTTTAGCCGGCGCGAGCAGTTCTTC. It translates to CASSFSRREQFF. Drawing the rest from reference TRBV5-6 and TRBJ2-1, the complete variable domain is DAGVTQSPTHLIKTRGQQVTLRCSPKSGHDTVSWYQQALGQGPQFIFQYYEEEERQRGNFPDRFSGHQFPNYSSELNVNALLLGDSALYLCASSFSRREQFFGPGTRLTVL.

This CDR3 reads CASSPWQGGDYGYTF. CDR3 nucleotide sequence: TGTGCCAGCTCACCGTGGCAGGGAGGGGACTATGGCTACACCTTC. This chain joins TRBV18 and TRBJ1-2; tentative D call: TRBD1 (5 bases). The V and J ends lost 3 bases and 3 bases respectively, with 14 bases between them. Looked up from germline, CDR1 is KGHSH and CDR2 is LQKENI. This CDR3 spans 15 amino acids.

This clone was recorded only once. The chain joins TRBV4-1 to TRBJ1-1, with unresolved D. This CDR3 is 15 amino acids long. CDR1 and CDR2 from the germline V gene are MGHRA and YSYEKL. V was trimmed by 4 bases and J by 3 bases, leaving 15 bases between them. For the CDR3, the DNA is TGCGCCAGCAGCCCCTCGTGGGCAGTCTACACTGAAGCTTTCTTT. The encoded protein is CASSPSWAVYTEAFF.

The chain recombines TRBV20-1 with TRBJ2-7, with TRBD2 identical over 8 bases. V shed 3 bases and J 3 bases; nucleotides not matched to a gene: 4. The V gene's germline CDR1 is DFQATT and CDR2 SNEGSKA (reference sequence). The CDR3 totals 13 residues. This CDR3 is CSASPAGGYEQYF. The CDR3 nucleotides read TGCAGTGCTAGTCCCGCGGGGGGCTACGAGCAGTACTTC.

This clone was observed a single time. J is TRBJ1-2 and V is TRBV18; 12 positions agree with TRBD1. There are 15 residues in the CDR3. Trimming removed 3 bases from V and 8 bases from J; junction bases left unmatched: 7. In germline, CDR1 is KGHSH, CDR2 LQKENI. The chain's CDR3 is CASSPSGQGAQGYTF. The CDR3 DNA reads TGTGCCAGCTCACCTTCGGGACAGGGGGCGCAGGGCTACACCTTC.

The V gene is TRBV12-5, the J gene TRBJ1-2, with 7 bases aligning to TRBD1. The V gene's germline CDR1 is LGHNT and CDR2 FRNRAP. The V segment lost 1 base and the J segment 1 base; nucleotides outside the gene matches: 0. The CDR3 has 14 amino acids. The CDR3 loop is CASGLDRGNYGYTF. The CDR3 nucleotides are TGTGCTAGTGGTTTGGACAGGGGTAACTATGGCTACACCTTC.

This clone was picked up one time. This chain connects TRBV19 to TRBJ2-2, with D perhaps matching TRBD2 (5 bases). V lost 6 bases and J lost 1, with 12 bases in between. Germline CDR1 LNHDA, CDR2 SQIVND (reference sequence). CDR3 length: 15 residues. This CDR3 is CASSPRGLNTGELFF. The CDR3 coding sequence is TGTGCCAGTAGCCCCCGGGGTCTGAACACCGGGGAGCTGTTTTTT.

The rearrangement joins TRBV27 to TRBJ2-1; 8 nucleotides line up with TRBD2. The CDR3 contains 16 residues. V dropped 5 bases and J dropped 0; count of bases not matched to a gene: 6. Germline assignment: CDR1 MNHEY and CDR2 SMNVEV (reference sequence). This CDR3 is CASSDAGTSSYNEQFF. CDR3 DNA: TGTGCCAGCAGTGACGCCGGGACTAGCTCCTACAATGAGCAGTTCTTC.